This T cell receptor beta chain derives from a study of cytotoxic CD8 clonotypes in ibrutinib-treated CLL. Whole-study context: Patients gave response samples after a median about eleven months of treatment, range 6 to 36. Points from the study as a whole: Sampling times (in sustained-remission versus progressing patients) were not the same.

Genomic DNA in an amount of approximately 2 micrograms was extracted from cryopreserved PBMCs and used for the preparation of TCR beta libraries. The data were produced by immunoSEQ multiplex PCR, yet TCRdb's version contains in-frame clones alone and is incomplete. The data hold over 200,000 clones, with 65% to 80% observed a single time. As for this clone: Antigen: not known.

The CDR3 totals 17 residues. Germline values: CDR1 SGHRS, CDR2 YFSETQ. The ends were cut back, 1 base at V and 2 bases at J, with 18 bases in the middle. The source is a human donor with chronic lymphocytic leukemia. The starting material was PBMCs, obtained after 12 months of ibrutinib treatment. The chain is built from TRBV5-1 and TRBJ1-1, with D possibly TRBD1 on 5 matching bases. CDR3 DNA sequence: TGCGCCAGCAGCTTGTACCCAGCAGGGCGTTATAACACTGAAGCTTTCTTT. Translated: CASSLYPAGRYNTEAFF.